This T cell receptor beta chain was recorded in a study of T cell responses to AZD1222 COVID-19 vaccine. Study in general: Second-dose intervals near 4 or 12 weeks were combined. Study results and limitations: In the spike-specific TCR repertoire, nearly half reportedly target unmutated variant regions. When two AZD1222 doses had been given, Spike-specific TCR breadth and depth rose. Baseline seropositives among AZD1222 recipients totaled only five or six.

There are 15 residues in the CDR3. The ends lost 5 bases at V and 3 bases at J; junction bases unmatched: 9. Germline CDR1 and CDR2: SNHLY and FYNNEI. Points on this clone: Its antigen remains unknown.

The table came from immunoSEQ multiplex PCR; TCRdb's copy has only in-frame clones and leaves some out. The sample holds 97,000 or so clones, around 89% seen once. The sequences come from peripheral blood, collected on day 0 of AZD1222 vaccination. The source is an adult in good health. The chain is built from TRBV2 and TRBJ1-1; 7 bases map to TRBD1. In DNA, the CDR3 is TGTGCCAGCAGTCGACAGGGTGTAGAGGACACTGAAGCTTTCTTT. Translating it yields CASSRQGVEDTEAFF.